This T cell receptor beta chain stems from a study listed by TCRdb under 2017. With respect to the entire study: To characterize human CD8+ TCR repertoires that recognize immunodominant viral antigens, the researchers relied on sequence and structural analyses.

This sample was sequenced with an Illumina HiSeq 2500. TCRdb trimmed the raw reads at Q25, called clones with MiXCR and kept productive beta chains. Records with the same CDR3 protein are collapsed into one entry carrying the most frequent genes and DNA. The sample yields approximately 1,000 distinct CDR3 sequences; 41% were counted once. Less than 65% of the sample comes from the top ten. This clonotype was seen a few times. The antigen this receptor binds is unknown. No much larger clonotype is one base removed from it; base qualities were not supplied. Study-wide findings and limitations: CD8+ TCR repertoires specific to different immunodominant viral antigens were reported to be distinct from each other and highly diverse.

From the cysteine through the phenylalanine, the CDR3 covers 14 amino acids. Only the CDR3 part of the read is kept: 42 bases, read in frame from the first base. The germline V gene (reference sequence) sets CDR1 to DFQATT and CDR2 to SNEGSKA. For this chain, trimming is 5 bases at the V end and 3 bases at the J end, and the number of junction bases without a gene match is 8. Sequencing used CD8+ T cells (not recorded whether cultured). The clonotype was recovered from a male donor. The sequence joins TRBV20-1 to TRBJ2-3; 7 middle bases align to TRBD1. The DNA sequence reads TGCAGTGCTTCCTCAGGGGGACCAACAGATACGCAGTATTTT. This translates into CSASSGGPTDTQYF.